The sequence of this TCR beta chain was determined in a study of radiation and T cells in renal cell carcinoma. Assay: immunoSEQ multiplex PCR; the TCRdb copy retains only in-frame clones and omits some. The sample records 150,000 to 180,000 clones, approximately 88% being singletons. Time point denoted: blood 2 weeks post-SBRT. Treatment: 15 Gy SBRT to primary tumor, nephrectomy 4 weeks later. Serial blood draws occurred at baseline and 2 and 4 weeks post-SBRT. CDR3 length: 14 residues. Per germline, CDR1 MNHNY and CDR2 SVGAGI (reference sequence). Germline trimming cut 6 bases from V and 9 bases from J; bases unmatched to any gene: 9.

This TCR came from a woman aged 45-60 years with renal cell carcinoma. This specimen consisted of blood, obtained from a patient whose treatment included radiotherapy and nephrectomy. This chain links TRBV6-6 with TRBJ1-3; 9 bases are a match to TRBD1. The CDR3: CASSRGQGLSTIYF. The CDR3 nucleotides read TGTGCCAGCAGCCGGGGACAGGGCCTTTCCACCATATATTTT.